This T cell receptor (beta chain) was observed in a study of T and B cells in COVID-19 patients. Study in general: Blood was sampled from COVID-19 patients who were either actively infected or recovered.

General observations from the study: No sequencing was yet done of CD4+, regulatory or CD8+ subsets, or of SARS-CoV-2-responsive or tetramer+ sorted cells.

TRB rearrangements were amplified by multiplex PCR with BIOMED2 TRB-A/B primers. MiXCR was run by TCRdb on the multiplex PCR reads, yielding one entry per CDR3 protein. This sample has a few thousand distinct CDR3 sequences, with 20% to 25% found just once. Within the sample, this clonotype is medium-sized. Antigen unknown. The CDR3 consists of 14 residues. Unmatched junction bases numbered 4, after V lost 7 bases and J lost 0 bases. Germline V gene sequence: CDR1 MNHEY, CDR2 SVGAGI. TRB was amplified from about 250-500 ng of blood genomic DNA. This TCR was recovered from a human donor with active COVID-19. The chain uses TRBV6-5 and TRBJ1-2; 8 bases map to TRBD1. Sequenced sample: blood. The CDR3 nucleotides are TGTGCCAGCACACAGGGGGGAACTAACTATGGCTACACCTTC. The encoded protein is CASTQGGTNYGYTF.